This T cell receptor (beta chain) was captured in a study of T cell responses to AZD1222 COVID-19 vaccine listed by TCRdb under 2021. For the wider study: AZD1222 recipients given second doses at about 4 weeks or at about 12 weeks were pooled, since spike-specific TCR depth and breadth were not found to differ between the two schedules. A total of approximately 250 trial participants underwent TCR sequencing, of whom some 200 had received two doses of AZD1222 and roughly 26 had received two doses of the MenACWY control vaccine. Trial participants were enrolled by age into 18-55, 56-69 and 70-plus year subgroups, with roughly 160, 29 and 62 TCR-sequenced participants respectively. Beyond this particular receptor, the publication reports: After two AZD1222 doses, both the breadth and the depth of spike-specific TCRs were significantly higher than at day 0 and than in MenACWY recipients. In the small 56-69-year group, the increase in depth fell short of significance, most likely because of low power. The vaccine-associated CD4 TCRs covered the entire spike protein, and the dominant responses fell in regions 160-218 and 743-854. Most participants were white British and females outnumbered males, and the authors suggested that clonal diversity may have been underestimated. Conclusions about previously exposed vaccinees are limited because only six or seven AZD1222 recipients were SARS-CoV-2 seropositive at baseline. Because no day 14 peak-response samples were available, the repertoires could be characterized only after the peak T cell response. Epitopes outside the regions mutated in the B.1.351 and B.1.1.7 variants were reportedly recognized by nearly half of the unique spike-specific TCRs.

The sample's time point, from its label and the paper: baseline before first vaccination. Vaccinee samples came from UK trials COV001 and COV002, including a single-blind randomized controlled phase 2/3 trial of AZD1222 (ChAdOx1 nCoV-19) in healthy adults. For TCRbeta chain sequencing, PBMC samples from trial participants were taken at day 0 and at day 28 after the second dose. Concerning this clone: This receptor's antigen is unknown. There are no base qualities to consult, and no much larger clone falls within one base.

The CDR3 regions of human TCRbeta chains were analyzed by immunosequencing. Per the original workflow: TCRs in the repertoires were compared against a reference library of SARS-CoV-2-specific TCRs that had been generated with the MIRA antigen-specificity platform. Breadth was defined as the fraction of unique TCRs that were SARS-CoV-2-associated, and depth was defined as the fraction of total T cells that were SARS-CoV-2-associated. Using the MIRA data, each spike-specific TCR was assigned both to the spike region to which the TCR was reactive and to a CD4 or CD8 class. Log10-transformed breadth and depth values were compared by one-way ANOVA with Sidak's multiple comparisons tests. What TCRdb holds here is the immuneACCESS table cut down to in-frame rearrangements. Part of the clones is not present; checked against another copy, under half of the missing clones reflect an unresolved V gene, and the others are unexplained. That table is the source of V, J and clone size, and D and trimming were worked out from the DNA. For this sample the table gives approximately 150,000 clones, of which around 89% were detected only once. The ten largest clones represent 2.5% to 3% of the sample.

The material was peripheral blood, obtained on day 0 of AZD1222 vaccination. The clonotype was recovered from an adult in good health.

The CDR3 corresponds to CASSREPGTDNYGYTF. The DNA sequence is given as TGTGCCAGCAGTAGGGAGCCGGGGACGGATAACTATGGCTACACCTTC. The receptor chain draws on TRBV2 and TRBJ1-2; the D gene is possibly TRBD1, with 5 bases matching. The germline V gene specifies SNHLY as CDR1 and FYNNEI as CDR2. V sheds 5 bases and J sheds 1 base, leaving 17 bases between their ends. Its CDR3 holds 16 amino acids, cysteine through phenylalanine. CDR3 DNA only is kept here, 48 bases in frame from base 1. Where the CDR3 stops, the reference TRBV2 and TRBJ1-2 genes take over; the full variable domain is EPEVTQTPSHQVTQMGQEVILRCVPISNHLYFYWYRQILGQKVEFLVSFYNNEISEKSEIFDDQFSVERPDGSNFTLKIRSTKLEDSAMYFCASSREPGTDNYGYTFGSGTRLTVV.